This TCR beta chain is from a study of T cell responses to AZD1222 COVID-19 vaccine. Study results and limitations: The peak T cell response came first, and repertoires were sampled only after it. Clonal diversity was possibly underestimated; the donors were predominantly white British and more often female. Reports say nearly half of spike-specific TCRs go after unmutated variant regions.

V dropped 4 bases and J dropped 3; count of bases not matched to a gene: 13. CDR1 is SGHNT, CDR2 YYREEE, per germline (reference sequence). The CDR3 loop spans 17 amino acids. Sequencing was performed with immunoSEQ multiplex PCR; in TCRdb, only in-frame clones are kept and a portion is missing. The sample includes approximately 140,000 clones, under 95% of them seen just once. About this clone: Its antigen is undetermined.

This material consisted of peripheral blood, taken on day 0 of AZD1222 vaccination. The sequence was collected from an adult in good health. The rearrangement joins TRBV5-4 to TRBJ2-1; 7 positions agree with TRBD2. DNA for the CDR3: TGTGCCAGCAGCCAACTTTCCGGTCGGGGGGACTACAATGAGCAGTTCTTC. Its protein is CASSQLSGRGDYNEQFF.